The clone carrying this T cell receptor (beta chain) turned up a few times. Per the germline V gene, CDR1 is SGHVS and CDR2 is FQNEAQ. Trimming took 5 bases from V and 3 from J, leaving 10 bases between them. The CDR3 loop spans 13 amino acids. TCRdb reanalysed the 5' RACE reads using MiXCR and keeps one entry per CDR3 protein. The table has thousands of distinct CDR3 sequences, 60% seen once. Sequences were obtained from tumor-infiltrating memory CD4+ T cells sorted from the breast tumor. Specified subset: memory CD4+ T cells, CD4+CD45RO+CD25-. The source is a female donor with breast cancer. The chain uses TRBV7-8 and TRBJ1-2; tentative D call: TRBD1 (5 bases). CDR3 sequence: CASSPGTHYGYTF. CDR3 DNA sequence: TGTGCCAGCAGCCCCGGGACCCACTATGGCTACACCTTC. The whole variable domain, filled in from reference TRBV7-8 and TRBJ1-2, reads GAGVSQSPRYKVAKRGQDVALRCDPISGHVSLFWYQQALGQGPEFLTYFQNEAQLDKSGLPSDRFFAERPEGSVSTLKIQRTQQEDSAVYLCASSPGTHYGYTFGSGTRLTVV.